This T cell receptor beta chain was retrieved from a study of blood T cell repertoires in COVID-19. Only in-frame clones appear in the TCRdb table, and some are missing; sequencing was by immunoSEQ multiplex PCR. Of about 320,000 clones in the sample, around nine tenths are singletons; the top ten hold around 2.7%. In germline, CDR1 is LGHDT, CDR2 YNNKEL (reference sequence). V lost 1 base, J lost 2 bases, and 13 bases lay in between. The CDR3 has 16 residues. The participants were between roughly 18 and 89 years old and came from 20 to 30 US areas. Assignments of participants to cohorts depended upon their own reported clinical history.

This sequence was found in a man aged 55 to 70 who had recovered from COVID-19. The genes are TRBV3-1 (or the pseudogene TRBV3-2) and TRBJ2-3, with D tentatively TRBD2 (6 bases). The source material was PBMCs or T cells enriched from blood (not recorded which). The CDR3 DNA reads as TGTGCCAGCAGCCAAGTGTGGGGAGGCCCCACAGATACGCAGTATTTT. This codes for CASSQVWGGPTDTQYF.